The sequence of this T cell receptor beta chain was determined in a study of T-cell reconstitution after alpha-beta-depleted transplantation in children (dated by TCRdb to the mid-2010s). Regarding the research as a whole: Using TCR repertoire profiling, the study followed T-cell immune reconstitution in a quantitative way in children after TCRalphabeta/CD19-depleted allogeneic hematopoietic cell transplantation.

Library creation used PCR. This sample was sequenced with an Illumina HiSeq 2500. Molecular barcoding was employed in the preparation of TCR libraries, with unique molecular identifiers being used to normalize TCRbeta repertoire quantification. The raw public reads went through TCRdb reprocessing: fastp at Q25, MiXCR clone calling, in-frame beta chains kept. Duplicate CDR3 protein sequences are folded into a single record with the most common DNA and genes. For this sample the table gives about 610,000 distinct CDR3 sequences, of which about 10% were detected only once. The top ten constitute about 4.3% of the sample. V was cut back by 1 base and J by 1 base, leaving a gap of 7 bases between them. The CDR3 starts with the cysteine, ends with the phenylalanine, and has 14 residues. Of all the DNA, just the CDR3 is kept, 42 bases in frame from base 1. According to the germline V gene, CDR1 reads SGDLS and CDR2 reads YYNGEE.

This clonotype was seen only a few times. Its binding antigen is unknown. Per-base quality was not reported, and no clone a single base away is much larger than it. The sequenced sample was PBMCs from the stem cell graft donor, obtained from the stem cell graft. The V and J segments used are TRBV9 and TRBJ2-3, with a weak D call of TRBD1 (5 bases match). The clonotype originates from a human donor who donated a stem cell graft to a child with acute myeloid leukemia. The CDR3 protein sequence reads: CASSVIGGTDTQYF. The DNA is TGTGCCAGCAGCGTAATAGGGGGCACAGATACGCAGTATTTT. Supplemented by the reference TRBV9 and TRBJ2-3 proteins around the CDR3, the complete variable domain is DSGVTQTPKHLITATGQRVTLRCSPRSGDLSVYWYQQSLDQGLQFLIQYYNGEERAKGNILERFSAQQFPDLHSELNLSSLELGDSALYFCASSVIGGTDTQYFGPGTRLTVL.